The rows below give T cell receptor beta chains drawn from one sample of a study of shared clonotypes between healthy human individuals. Clones were sequenced by immunoSEQ multiplex PCR, and TCRdb holds only the in-frame ones, with some missing. The sample includes over a million clones, less than 99% of them seen just once. Sequences were obtained from naive CD4+ T cells sorted from blood. The receptors shown here come from a man aged 25-45 years in good health. The CDR3 runs from the conserved cysteine through the conserved F or W. Each record gives: V gene, D gene, CDR3 length, J gene, clone size, CDR3 protein, CDR3 DNA. A D gene is named only where the DNA matches it firmly. Where a row states a size, it is once, few, many or the class of an expanded clone; other rows omit it.

v_gene: TRBV5-1
d_gene: .
len: 17
j_gene: TRBJ2-2
abundance: .
CDR3aa: CASSLGSGRVSTGELFF
CDR3nt: TGCGCCAGCAGCTTGGGATCCGGGCGGGTGAGCACCGGGGAGCTGTTTTTT

v_gene: TRBV27
d_gene: .
len: 16
j_gene: TRBJ2-7
abundance: .
CDR3aa: CASSPARGARPYEQYF
CDR3nt: TGTGCCAGCAGTCCCGCCAGGGGGGCCCGCCCCTACGAGCAGTACTTC

v_gene: TRBV18
d_gene: .
len: 13
j_gene: TRBJ2-7
abundance: .
CDR3aa: CASSPPGSNEQYF
CDR3nt: TGTGCCAGCTCACCACCGGGCAGTAACGAGCAGTACTTC

v_gene: TRBV4-1
d_gene: .
len: 12
j_gene: TRBJ2-5
abundance: .
CDR3aa: CASSQDWGTQYF
CDR3nt: TGCGCCAGCAGCCAAGATTGGGGGACCCAGTACTTC

v_gene: TRBV14
d_gene: .
len: 16
j_gene: TRBJ1-3
abundance: .
CDR3aa: CASSQNRGSSGNTIYF
CDR3nt: TGTGCCAGCAGCCAAAATCGGGGTAGCTCTGGAAACACCATATATTTT

v_gene: TRBV6-5
d_gene: TRBD1
len: 14
j_gene: TRBJ2-7
abundance: .
CDR3aa: CASSYRDRGYEQYF
CDR3nt: TGTGCCAGCAGCTACCGGGACAGGGGCTACGAGCAGTACTTC

v_gene: TRBV18
d_gene: .
len: 13
j_gene: TRBJ2-1
abundance: .
CDR3aa: CASSPPSHNEQFF
CDR3nt: TGTGCCAGCTCACCACCGTCACACAATGAGCAGTTCTTC

v_gene: TRBV5-4
d_gene: .
len: 15
j_gene: TRBJ2-6
abundance: once
CDR3aa: CASSATGSGANVLTF
CDR3nt: TGTGCCAGCAGCGCTACAGGGTCTGGGGCCAACGTCCTGACTTTC

v_gene: TRBV2
d_gene: .
len: 15
j_gene: TRBJ1-5
abundance: .
CDR3aa: CASRRGGLSNQPQHF
CDR3nt: TGTGCCAGCAGGAGGGGGGGACTTAGCAATCAGCCCCAGCATTTT

v_gene: TRBV28
d_gene: .
len: 14
j_gene: TRBJ2-2
abundance: .
CDR3aa: CASSPPGFPGELFF
CDR3nt: TGTGCCAGCAGTCCCCCAGGGTTTCCCGGGGAGCTGTTTTTT

v_gene: TRBV27
d_gene: TRBD1
len: 14
j_gene: TRBJ1-2
abundance: .
CDR3aa: CASSFLGQGEGYTF
CDR3nt: TGTGCCAGCAGTTTTCTCGGACAGGGGGAAGGCTACACCTTC

v_gene: TRBV30
d_gene: .
len: 13
j_gene: TRBJ2-7
abundance: .
CDR3aa: CAWSAGYSYEQYF
CDR3nt: TGTGCCTGGTCGGCAGGGTACTCCTACGAGCAGTACTTC